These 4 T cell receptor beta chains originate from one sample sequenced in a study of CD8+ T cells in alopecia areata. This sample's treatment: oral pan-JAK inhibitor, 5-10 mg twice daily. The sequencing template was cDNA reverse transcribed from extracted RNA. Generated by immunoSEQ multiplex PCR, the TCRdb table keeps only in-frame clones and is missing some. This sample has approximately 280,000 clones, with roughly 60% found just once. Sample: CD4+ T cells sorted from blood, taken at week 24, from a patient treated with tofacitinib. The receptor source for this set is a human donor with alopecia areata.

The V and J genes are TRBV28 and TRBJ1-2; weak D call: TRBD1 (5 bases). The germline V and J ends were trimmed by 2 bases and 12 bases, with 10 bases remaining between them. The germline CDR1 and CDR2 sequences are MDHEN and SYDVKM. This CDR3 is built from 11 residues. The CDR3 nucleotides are TGTGCCAGCAGTTTAGGGGCCGTAAACACCTTC. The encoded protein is CASSLGAVNTF.

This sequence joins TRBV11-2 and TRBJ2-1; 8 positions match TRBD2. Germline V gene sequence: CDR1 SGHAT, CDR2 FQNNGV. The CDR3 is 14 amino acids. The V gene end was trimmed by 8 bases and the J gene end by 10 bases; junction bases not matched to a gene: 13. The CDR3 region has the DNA TGTGCCAGCGGGTTTGGGACTCCGGGGGGGGAGCAGTTCTTC. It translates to CASGFGTPGGEQFF.

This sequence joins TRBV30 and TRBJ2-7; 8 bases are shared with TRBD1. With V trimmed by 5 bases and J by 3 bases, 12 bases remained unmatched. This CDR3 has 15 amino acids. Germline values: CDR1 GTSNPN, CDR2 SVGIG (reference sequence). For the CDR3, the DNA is TGTGCCTGGGCGGTGGGGACAGGTTCTTACTACGAGCAGTACTTC. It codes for CAWAVGTGSYYEQYF.

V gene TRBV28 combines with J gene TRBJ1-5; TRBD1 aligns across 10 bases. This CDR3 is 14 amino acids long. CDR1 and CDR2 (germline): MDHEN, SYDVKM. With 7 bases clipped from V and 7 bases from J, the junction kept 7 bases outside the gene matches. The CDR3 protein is CASIGDRGLQPQHF. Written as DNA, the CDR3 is TGTGCCAGCATAGGGGACAGGGGACTGCAGCCCCAGCATTTT.